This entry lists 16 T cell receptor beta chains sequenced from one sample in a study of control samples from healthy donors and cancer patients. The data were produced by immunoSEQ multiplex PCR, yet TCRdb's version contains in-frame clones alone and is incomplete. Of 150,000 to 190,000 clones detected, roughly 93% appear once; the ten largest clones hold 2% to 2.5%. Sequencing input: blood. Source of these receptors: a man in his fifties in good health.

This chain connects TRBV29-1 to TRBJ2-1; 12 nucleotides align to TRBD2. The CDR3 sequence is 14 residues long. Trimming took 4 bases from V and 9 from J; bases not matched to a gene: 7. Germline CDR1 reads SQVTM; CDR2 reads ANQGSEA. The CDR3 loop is CSVGRLAGVGEQFF. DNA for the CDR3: TGCAGCGTTGGAAGACTAGCGGGAGTGGGTGAGCAGTTCTTC.

The DNA of the CDR3 is TGTGCCAGCAGCACCCGGGGAGGGTCTGAAAAACTGTTTTTT. Its translation: CASSTRGGSEKLFF. The gene calls are TRBV7-9 and TRBJ1-4; D is unclear. This CDR3 comprises 14 residues. Germline loops: CDR1 SEHNR, CDR2 FQNEAQ (reference sequence). Trimming stripped 5 bases from V and 7 bases from J, with 14 bases between.

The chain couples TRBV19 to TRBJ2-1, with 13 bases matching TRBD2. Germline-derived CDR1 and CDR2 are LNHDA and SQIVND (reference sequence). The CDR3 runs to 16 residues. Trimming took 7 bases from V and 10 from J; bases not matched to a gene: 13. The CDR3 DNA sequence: TGTGCCAGTAAACCCTTCACTAGCGGGAGGGCCTTCGAGCAGTTCTTC. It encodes CASKPFTSGRAFEQFF.

The CDR3 region is CASSLGTGNNEQFF. The CDR3 DNA follows: TGCGCCAGCAGCTTGGGGACAGGGAACAATGAGCAGTTCTTC. The chain couples TRBV5-1 to TRBJ2-1, with 8 bases aligning to TRBD1. Germline-derived CDR1 and CDR2 are SGHRS and YFSETQ. This CDR3 is 14 amino acids long. V lost 0 bases to trimming and J lost 5 bases; unmatched junction nucleotides: 1.

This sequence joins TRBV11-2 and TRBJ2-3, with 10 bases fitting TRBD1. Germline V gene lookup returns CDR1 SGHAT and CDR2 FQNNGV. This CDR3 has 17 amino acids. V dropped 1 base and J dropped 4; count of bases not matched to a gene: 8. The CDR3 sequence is CASSLVSPGTGADTQYF. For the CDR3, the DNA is TGTGCCAGCAGCTTAGTTTCCCCCGGGACAGGGGCAGATACGCAGTATTTT.

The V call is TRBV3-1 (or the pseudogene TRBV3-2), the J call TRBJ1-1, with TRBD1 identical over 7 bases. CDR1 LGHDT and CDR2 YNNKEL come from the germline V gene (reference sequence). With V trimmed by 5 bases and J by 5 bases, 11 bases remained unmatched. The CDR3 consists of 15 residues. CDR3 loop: CASSSPTGVVTEAFF. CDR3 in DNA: TGTGCCAGCAGCTCCCCCACAGGGGTGGTTACTGAAGCTTTCTTT.

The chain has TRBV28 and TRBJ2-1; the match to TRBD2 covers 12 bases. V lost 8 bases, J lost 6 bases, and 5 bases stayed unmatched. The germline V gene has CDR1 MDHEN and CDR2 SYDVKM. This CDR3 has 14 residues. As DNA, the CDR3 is TGTGCCAGCGGGAGGACTAGCGGGACCAATGAGCAGTTCTTC. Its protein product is CASGRTSGTNEQFF. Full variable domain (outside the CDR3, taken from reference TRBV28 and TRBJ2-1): DVKVTQSSRYLVKRTGEKVFLECVQDMDHENMFWYRQDPGLGLRLIYFSYDVKMKEKGDIPEGYSVSREKKERFSLILESASTNQTSMYLCASGRTSGTNEQFFGPGTRLTVL.

CDR3: CASSSYGRSWETQYF. The CDR3 nucleotides read TGTGCCAGCAGCTCATACGGACGTAGCTGGGAGACCCAGTACTTC. The chain links TRBV5-4 to TRBJ2-5; D not resolved. CDR3 length: 15 amino acids. The V gene's germline CDR1 is SGHNT and CDR2 YYREEE (reference sequence). V was shortened by 3 bases and J by 5 bases, with 17 bases between the two germline ends.

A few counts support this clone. CDR3 nucleotide sequence: TGTGCCAGGGGGGGCCGGAAGCAGTACTTC. Amino acid sequence: CARGGRKQYF. The genes are TRBV11-2 and TRBJ2-7; D could derive from TRBD1 or TRBD2 (6 bases each). Germline CDR1 SGHAT, CDR2 FQNNGV. The CDR3 loop spans 10 amino acids. V was cut by 9 bases and J by 8 bases, with 11 bases left in between.

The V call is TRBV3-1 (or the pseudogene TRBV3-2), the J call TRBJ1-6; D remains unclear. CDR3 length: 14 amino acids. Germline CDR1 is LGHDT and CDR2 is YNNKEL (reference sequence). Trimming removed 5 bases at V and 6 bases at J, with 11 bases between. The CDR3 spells CASSIRASNSPLHF. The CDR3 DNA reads TGTGCCAGCAGCATCCGGGCCTCTAATTCACCCCTCCACTTT.

This CDR3 is CASSYPAAGNSPLHF. For the CDR3, the DNA is TGTGCCAGCAGTTACCCGGCCGCCGGGAATTCACCCCTCCACTTT. The V and J genes are TRBV6-2 or TRBV6-3 and TRBJ1-6; D is unresolved. Trimming took off 2 bases at V and 7 bases at J, with 12 bases between the two ends. Germline V lookup: CDR1 MNHEY, CDR2 SVGEGT. This CDR3 region has 15 residues.

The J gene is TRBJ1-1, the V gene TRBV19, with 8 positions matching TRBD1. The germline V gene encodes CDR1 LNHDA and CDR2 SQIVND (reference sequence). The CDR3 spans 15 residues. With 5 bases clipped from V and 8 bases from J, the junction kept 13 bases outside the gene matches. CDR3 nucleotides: TGTGCCAGTAGTGCAGCTTGGACAGGGAAGCCCGAAGCTTTCTTT. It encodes CASSAAWTGKPEAFF.

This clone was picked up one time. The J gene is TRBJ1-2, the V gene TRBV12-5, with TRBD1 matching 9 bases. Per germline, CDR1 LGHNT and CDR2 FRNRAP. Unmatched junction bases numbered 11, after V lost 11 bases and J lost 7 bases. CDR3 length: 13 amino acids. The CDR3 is CAARRDRAGGYTF. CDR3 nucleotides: TGTGCTGCACGCCGGGACAGGGCCGGTGGCTACACCTTC.

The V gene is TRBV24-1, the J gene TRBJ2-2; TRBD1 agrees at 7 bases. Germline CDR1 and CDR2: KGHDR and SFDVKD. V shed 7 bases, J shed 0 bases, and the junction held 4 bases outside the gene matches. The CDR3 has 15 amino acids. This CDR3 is CATSTGTANTGELFF. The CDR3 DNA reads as TGTGCCACCAGCACCGGGACAGCGAACACCGGGGAGCTGTTTTTT.

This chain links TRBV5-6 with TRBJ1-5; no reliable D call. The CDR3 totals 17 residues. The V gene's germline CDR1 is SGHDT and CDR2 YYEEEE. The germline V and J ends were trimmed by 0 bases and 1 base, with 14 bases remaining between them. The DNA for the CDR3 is TGTGCCAGCAGCTTGGTCCGATTGGGAGGGAGCAATCAGCCCCAGCATTTT. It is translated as CASSLVRLGGSNQPQHF.

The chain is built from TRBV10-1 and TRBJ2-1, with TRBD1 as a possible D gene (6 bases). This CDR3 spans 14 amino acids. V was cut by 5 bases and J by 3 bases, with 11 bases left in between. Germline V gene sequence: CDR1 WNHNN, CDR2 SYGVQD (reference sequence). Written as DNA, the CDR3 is TGCGCCAGCAGTCGGGACAAAATCTACAATGAGCAGTTCTTC. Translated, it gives CASSRDKIYNEQFF.